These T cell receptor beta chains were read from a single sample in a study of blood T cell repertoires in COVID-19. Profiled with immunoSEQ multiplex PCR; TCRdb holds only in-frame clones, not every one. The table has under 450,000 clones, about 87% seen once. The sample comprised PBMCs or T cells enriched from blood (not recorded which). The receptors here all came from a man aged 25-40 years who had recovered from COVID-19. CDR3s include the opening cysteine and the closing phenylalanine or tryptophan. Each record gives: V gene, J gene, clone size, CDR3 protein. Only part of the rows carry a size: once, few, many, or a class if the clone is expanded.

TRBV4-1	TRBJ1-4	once	CASSQHSLATNEKLFF
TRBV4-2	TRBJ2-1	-	CASSQEGGRGASYNEQFF
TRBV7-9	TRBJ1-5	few	CASSSTGDGNQPQHF
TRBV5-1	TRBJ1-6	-	CASSLSGDRSSPLHF
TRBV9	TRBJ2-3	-	CASSVVPGGNTDTQYF
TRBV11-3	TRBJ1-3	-	CASSLVTAGGQDFSGNTIYF
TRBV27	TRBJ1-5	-	CASTSLDRGSGNQPQHF
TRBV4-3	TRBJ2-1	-	CASSRAGNWAEQFF
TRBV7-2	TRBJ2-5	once	CASSRMGAGDQETQYF
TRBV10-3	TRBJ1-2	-	CAISPRRDGYTF
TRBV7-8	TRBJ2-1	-	CASSGGQGPYNEQFF
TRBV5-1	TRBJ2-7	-	CASSLAGTSGGTAYSYEQYF
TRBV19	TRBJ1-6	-	CASSVDRVIYSPLHF
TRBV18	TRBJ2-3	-	CASLTGTGPFDTQYF
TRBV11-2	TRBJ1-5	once	CASSYRTGTDQPQHF
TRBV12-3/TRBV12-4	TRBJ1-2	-	CASSFRELDGYTF
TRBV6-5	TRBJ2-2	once	CASSYSGGDTGELFF
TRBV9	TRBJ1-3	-	CASSPRDRDNTIYF
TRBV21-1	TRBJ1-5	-	CASRLRGSNQPQHF
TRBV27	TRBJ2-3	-	CASSLRTSDTDTQYF
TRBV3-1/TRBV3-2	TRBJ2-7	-	CASSYGAGKDEQYF
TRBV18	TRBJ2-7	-	CASSPPRYRGGYEQYF
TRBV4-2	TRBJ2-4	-	CASSLIWTGGNEMAKNIQYF
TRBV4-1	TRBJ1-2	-	CASGQGAYGYTF
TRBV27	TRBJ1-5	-	CASSLFGGVGPQHF
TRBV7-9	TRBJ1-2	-	CASSPGQSYGYTF
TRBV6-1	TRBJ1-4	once	CASSDPPGQGREKLFF
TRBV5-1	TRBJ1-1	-	CASSLDQQGAFF
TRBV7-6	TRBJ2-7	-	CASSSDLGALFYEQYF
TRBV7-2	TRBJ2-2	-	CASSSWGGLTGELFF
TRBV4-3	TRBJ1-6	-	CASSPSFAGRNSPLHF
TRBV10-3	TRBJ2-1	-	CAIRIDLTLRGGYNEQFF
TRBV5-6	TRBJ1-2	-	CASSLLDRVYGYTF
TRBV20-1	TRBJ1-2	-	CSARTGYGYTF
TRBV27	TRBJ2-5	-	CASSFSGRETQYF
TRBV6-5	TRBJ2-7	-	CASSSGGSTYEQYF
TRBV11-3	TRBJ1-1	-	CASSLGGRDTEAFF
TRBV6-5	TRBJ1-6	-	CASSYSRDSNSPLHF
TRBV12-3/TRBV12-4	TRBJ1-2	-	CASGNSGFYGYTF
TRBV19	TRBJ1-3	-	CASSDTDSGNTIYF
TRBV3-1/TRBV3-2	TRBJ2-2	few	CASRTGTYTTGELFF
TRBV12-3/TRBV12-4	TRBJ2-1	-	CASRRTEDDEQFF
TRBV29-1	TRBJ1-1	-	CSVEWDTSTEAFF
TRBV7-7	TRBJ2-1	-	CASSLAPELAGVEQFF
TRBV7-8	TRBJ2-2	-	CASSPGLAGGNTGELFF
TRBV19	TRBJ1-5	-	CASTTTGGVQPQHF
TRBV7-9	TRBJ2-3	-	CASSSDSGTDTQYF
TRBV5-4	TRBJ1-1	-	CASSFGGRKTEAFF
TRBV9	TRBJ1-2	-	CASSVVGTGSGYTF
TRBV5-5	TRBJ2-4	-	CASSRDREGIQYF
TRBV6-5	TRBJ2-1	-	CASSLGTGNMNEQFF
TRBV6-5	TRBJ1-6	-	CASKGVANYNSPLHF
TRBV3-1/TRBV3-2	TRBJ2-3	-	CASSQSGGWDTQYF